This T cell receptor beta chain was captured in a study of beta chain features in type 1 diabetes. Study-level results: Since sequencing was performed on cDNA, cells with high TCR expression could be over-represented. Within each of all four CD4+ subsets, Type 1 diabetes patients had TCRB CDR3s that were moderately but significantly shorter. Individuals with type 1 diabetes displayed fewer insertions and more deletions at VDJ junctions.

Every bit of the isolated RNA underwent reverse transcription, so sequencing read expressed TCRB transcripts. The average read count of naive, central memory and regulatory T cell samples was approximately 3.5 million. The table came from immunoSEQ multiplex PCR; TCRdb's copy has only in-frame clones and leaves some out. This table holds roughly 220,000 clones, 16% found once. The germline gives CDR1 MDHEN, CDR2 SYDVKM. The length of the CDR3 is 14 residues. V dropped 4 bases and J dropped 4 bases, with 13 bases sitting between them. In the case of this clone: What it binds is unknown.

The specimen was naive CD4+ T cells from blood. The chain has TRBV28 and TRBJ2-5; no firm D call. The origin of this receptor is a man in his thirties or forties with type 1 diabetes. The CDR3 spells CASSSTGPGETQYF. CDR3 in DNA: TGTGCCAGCAGTTCAACCGGCCCGGGAGAGACCCAGTACTTC.